Below are 26 T cell receptor beta chains sequenced from a single sample in a study of CXCR3-negative and CXCR3-positive naive CD8 T cells. Study conclusions and caveats: Relative to CXCR3-negative naive cells, CXCR3-positive naive cells had more hydrophobic TRB CDR3s.

These TCRs are of unknown antigen specificity. The method, 5' RACE with UMI labels, was used to prepare the TRB cDNA libraries. TCRdb re-called the 5' RACE reads and catalogs CDR3 proteins one per entry, DNA excluded. This table lists approximately 59,000 distinct CDR3 sequences. Sequenced input: naive CXCR3+ CD8+ T cells from blood. Subset indicated: CD45RO-CCR7+CD27+CD95- naive CD8+ T cells expressing CXCR3 (TNR3+). All receptors derive from a human donor in good health. Some clones in this sample may be carry-over from other donors' samples.

This chain connects TRBV6-2 or TRBV6-3 to TRBJ2-1; TCRdb's D gene call, TRBD2, goes unchecked for lack of DNA. The germline gives CDR1 MNHEY, CDR2 SVGEGT. The CDR3 is made up of 15 amino acids. CDR3 sequence reads: CASSYSGGTGGEQFF.

The gene calls are TRBV6-2 or TRBV6-3 and TRBJ2-7; the D call of TRBD1 rests on TCRdb alone, since no DNA is present to check it. Germline CDR1 MNHEY, CDR2 SVGEGT. This CDR3 has 13 amino acids. The CDR3 region is CASTRDRGYEQYF.

This chain's CDR3 is CASSLIGGYSNTGELFF. The rearrangement links TRBV28 to TRBJ2-2; TCRdb's D call of TRBD2 is untestable without DNA. This CDR3 has 17 amino acids. CDR1 is MDHEN and CDR2 is SYDVKM in the germline V gene.

The V gene is TRBV3-1, the J gene TRBJ2-1; lacking DNA, the TRBD2 call made by TCRdb goes unchecked. Germline CDR1 reads LGHDT; CDR2 reads YNNKEL (reference sequence). CDR3 size: 16 residues. The CDR3 is CASSQDLQGPFGEQFF.

The genes are TRBV4-3 and TRBJ1-1. CDR1 and CDR2 (germline): LGHNA, YSLEER. The CDR3 runs to 15 residues. The CDR3: CASSQADGLNTEAFF.

The chain carries TRBV29-1 and TRBJ2-7; the D call of TRBD1 rests on TCRdb alone, since no DNA is present to check it. The CDR3 is 12 residues long. Germline-derived CDR1 and CDR2 are SQVTM and ANQGSEA. CDR3 region: CSVGPGAGEQYF.

The chain has TRBV11-3 and TRBJ2-2; TCRdb calls TRBD1, which cannot be checked without DNA. The CDR3 is made up of 17 amino acids. The germline V gene encodes CDR1 SGHNT and CDR2 YENEEA. The CDR3 here is CASSKSAGTANTGELFF.

J is TRBJ2-7 and V is TRBV3-1. CDR1 is LGHDT, CDR2 YNNKEL, per germline (reference sequence). This CDR3 has 14 residues. CDR3 region: CASSQVGLGMEQYF.

The chain is built from TRBV6-5 and TRBJ2-2; the D call of TRBD2 rests on TCRdb alone, since no DNA is present to check it. Germline V gives CDR1 MNHEY, CDR2 SVGAGI. CDR3 size: 18 residues. The CDR3 loop reads CASTPSGGGGGYTGELFF.

The V call is TRBV19, the J call TRBJ2-1; TCRdb indicates TRBD2, and absent DNA this call remains unverified. Per the germline V gene, CDR1 is LNHDA and CDR2 is SQIVND (reference sequence). The CDR3 sequence is 18 residues long. The CDR3 region is CASSNPPKTSGGYNEQFF.

The rearrangement joins TRBV3-1 to TRBJ2-2; with no DNA, the TCRdb D assignment of TRBD2 cannot be verified. There are 17 residues in the CDR3. Germline-derived CDR1 and CDR2 are LGHDT and YNNKEL (reference sequence). CDR3 protein: CASSNIAGGRRFGELFF.

The chain joins TRBV7-9 to TRBJ2-7; absent DNA, TCRdb's TRBD1 call cannot be checked. CDR1 is SEHNR and CDR2 is FQNEAQ in the germline V gene (reference sequence). The length of the CDR3 is 13 residues. CDR3 protein: CASSPPDSGEQYF.

V gene TRBV10-1 combines with J gene TRBJ2-1; TCRdb's D call of TRBD1 is untestable without DNA. CDR3 size: 18 residues. CDR1 and CDR2 (germline): WNHNN, SYGVQD (reference sequence). CDR3 residues: CASNRVVGPGQAYNEQFF.

The chain is built from TRBV28 and TRBJ2-7; the TCRdb call, TRBD1, lacks DNA for checking. The germline V gene has CDR1 MDHEN and CDR2 SYDVKM. This CDR3 contains 13 residues. This chain's CDR3 is CASSPKDEGEQYF.

This sequence joins TRBV7-8 and TRBJ2-5; there is no DNA to check the TCRdb D call of TRBD1. The CDR3 is made up of 14 amino acids. Germline V gene sequence: CDR1 SGHVS, CDR2 FQNEAQ. Here the CDR3 reads CASSPEWGVETQYF.

V gene TRBV2 combines with J gene TRBJ2-5; TCRdb lists TRBD2, though no DNA is available to test this call. Germline V gene data show CDR1 as SNHLY and CDR2 as FYNNEI. This CDR3 is built from 15 residues. The CDR3 region is CASSSGLEYQETQYF. The variable domain in full, with the rest retrieved from reference TRBV2 and TRBJ2-5, is EPEVTQTPSHQVTQMGQEVILRCVPISNHLYFYWYRQILGQKVEFLVSFYNNEISEKSEIFDDQFSVERPDGSNFTLKIRSTKLEDSAMYFCASSSGLEYQETQYFGPGTRLLVL.

This chain joins TRBV29-1 and TRBJ1-1; the D call of TRBD1 rests on TCRdb alone, since no DNA is present to check it. The CDR3 is 14 residues long. Looked up from germline, CDR1 is SQVTM and CDR2 is ANQGSEA. The CDR3 reads CSVSPWAGQAEAFF.

CDR3 sequence: CATSSTRQGLGYEQYF. The chain uses TRBV15 and TRBJ2-7; absent DNA, TCRdb's TRBD1 call cannot be checked. CDR3 size: 16 residues. In germline, CDR1 is LNHNV, CDR2 YYDKDF (reference sequence).

The chain has TRBV20-1 and TRBJ1-5; TCRdb outputs TRBD1, but without DNA this stays unchecked. In germline, CDR1 is DFQATT, CDR2 SNEGSKA (reference sequence). The CDR3 runs 16 residues. CDR3 in amino acids: CSASIEGQGHNQPQHF.

CDR3 amino acids: CASSLGTGGRNEQFF. The chain recombines TRBV5-1 with TRBJ2-1; as DNA is missing, the TRBD1 call by TCRdb cannot be tested. There are 15 residues in the CDR3. CDR1 is SGHRS, CDR2 YFSETQ, per germline.

The chain's CDR3 is CASSLEGASNQPQHF. V usage is TRBV7-2 and J usage is TRBJ1-5; TCRdb's D call, TRBD1, is unchecked because there is no DNA. CDR1 and CDR2 (germline): SGHTA, FQGNSA. This CDR3 has 15 residues.

The chain links TRBV5-5 to TRBJ1-5. The CDR3 is 15 residues long. Per germline, CDR1 SGHKS and CDR2 YYEKEE (reference sequence). The CDR3 spells CASSLTDLSNQPQHF.

This sequence joins TRBV20-1 and TRBJ1-1. CDR3 size: 11 residues. The germline V gene has CDR1 DFQATT and CDR2 SNEGSKA (reference sequence). CDR3 sequence: CSVRESPEAFF.

This sequence joins TRBV7-9 and TRBJ2-2. Germline CDR1 SEHNR, CDR2 FQNEAQ (reference sequence). The CDR3 runs 14 residues. CDR3 sequence reads: CASSLGRGPGELFF.

The J gene is TRBJ2-5, the V gene TRBV29-1; TCRdb calls TRBD1, which cannot be checked without DNA. Per the germline V gene, CDR1 is SQVTM and CDR2 is ANQGSEA. This CDR3 has 15 amino acids. This CDR3 reads CSVERGDDAGETQYF.

The chain links TRBV5-5 to TRBJ2-5; TCRdb's D gene call, TRBD2, goes unchecked for lack of DNA. Germline lookup yields CDR1 SGHKS and CDR2 YYEKEE (reference sequence). The CDR3 runs to 17 residues. This chain's CDR3 is CASSLKVLAGLQETQYF.